The following is a T cell receptor beta chain sequence with its context. Its cognate antigen is unknown. Primers: 52 TRBV forward and 13 TRBJ reverse. Sequenced by immunoSEQ multiplex PCR; TCRdb stores in-frame clones only, minus some. The data contain around 2,200 clones, 75% to 95% of them seen just once; the ten biggest clones take up 3%. This specimen belongs to a study of regulatory T cells. Study-wide results and caveats: Regulatory T cells showed the strongest V-J pair restriction and V/J gene skewing among patient repertoires. The two patients with the most severe autoimmunity showed the strongest Treg restriction. Regulatory T cells from CD3G-deficient patients were less diverse than autologous conventional CD4+ cells and control regulatory cells.

CD4+ cells were sorted into CD25-high CD127-low regulatory cells and CD25-low CD127-high conventional cells. This CDR3 region has 15 residues. CDR1 is SGHTA and CDR2 is FQGNSA in the germline V gene. V was trimmed by 3 bases and J by 0 bases, leaving 11 bases between them. The sample comprised CD4+ Tregs sorted from blood. The chain combines TRBV7-2 with TRBJ1-1; possible D gene TRBD1, 5 bases. The TCR was taken from a child aged 5 to 17 with CD3G deficiency. The CDR3 coding sequence is TGTGCCAGCAGCTTGTCAGGGACCATGAACACTGAAGCTTTCTTT. It specifies CASSLSGTMNTEAFF. The entire variable domain, with the rest obtained from reference TRBV7-2 and TRBJ1-1, is as follows: GAGVSQSPSNKVTEKGKDVELRCDPISGHTALYWYRQSLGQGLEFLIYFQGNSAPDKSGLPSDRFSAERTGGSVSTLTIQRTQQEDSAVYLCASSLSGTMNTEAFFGQGTRLTVV.